Listed below are T cell receptor beta chains from one sample, sequenced in a study of cytomegalovirus exposure and HLA in healthy donors. The protocol was immunoSEQ multiplex PCR, while the TCRdb copy is restricted to in-frame clones and leaves out a portion. This table holds around 67,000 clones, 78% found once. The specimen was PBMCs. The origin of the receptors is a man between 18 and 29 years old in good health and CMV-seropositive. The CDR3 runs from the conserved cysteine through the conserved F or W. A D gene is named only where the DNA matches it firmly. Not every row has a clone size; where given, it reads once, few, many or a size class.

j_gene,v_gene,abundance,d_gene,CDR3aa,CDR3nt
TRBJ2-1,TRBV25-1,few,TRBD1,CASTPKWDRGDNEQFF,TGTGCCAGCACCCCAAAGTGGGACAGGGGAGACAATGAGCAGTTCTTC
TRBJ1-2,TRBV10-3,NA,NA,CAISYQDYGYTF,TGTGCCATCAGCTACCAGGACTATGGCTACACCTTC
TRBJ2-5,TRBV5-4,NA,NA,CASSWGAGATHETQYF,TGTGCCAGCAGCTGGGGGGCGGGGGCTACTCATGAGACCCAGTACTTC
TRBJ2-1,TRBV7-2,NA,TRBD2,CASSLSGLAGDNEQFF,TGTGCCAGCAGCTTGTCGGGACTAGCGGGTGACAATGAGCAGTTCTTC
TRBJ2-7,TRBV11-1,NA,TRBD2,CASSFPASGPSRQYF,TGTGCCAGCAGCTTCCCGGCTAGCGGACCCTCCCGGCAGTACTTC
TRBJ1-2,TRBV18,NA,TRBD1,CASSPWDRVDGYTF,TGTGCCAGCTCACCTTGGGACAGGGTGGATGGCTACACCTTC
TRBJ1-3,TRBV6-5,NA,NA,CASSYSPGIGNTIYF,TGTGCCAGCAGTTACTCCCCAGGGATAGGAAACACCATATATTTT
TRBJ1-5,TRBV6-1,once,NA,CASGRDKGQPQHF,TGTGCCAGCGGGAGGGACAAAGGTCAGCCCCAGCATTTT
TRBJ2-3,TRBV4-1,NA,TRBD2,CASRAGLAGDTQYF,TGCGCCAGCAGGGCCGGACTAGCGGGCGATACGCAGTATTTT
TRBJ2-5,TRBV13,NA,NA,CASSFAGKETQYF,TGTGCCAGCAGCTTCGCAGGGAAGGAGACCCAGTACTTC
TRBJ1-3,TRBV30,NA,NA,CAHATGRGNTIYF,TGTGCCCATGCCACGGGGAGAGGAAACACCATATATTTT
TRBJ1-1,TRBV29-1,NA,TRBD1,CSAPQGANTEAFF,TGCAGCGCACCACAGGGGGCCAACACTGAAGCTTTCTTT
TRBJ1-5,TRBV25-1,once,TRBD1,CASGGQGADGPQHF,TGTGCCAGCGGGGGACAGGGGGCGGATGGGCCCCAGCATTTT
TRBJ2-3,TRBV29-1,once,TRBD1,CSVEGQGADTQYF,TGCAGCGTTGAAGGACAGGGGGCAGATACGCAGTATTTT
TRBJ2-3,TRBV5-1,NA,TRBD1,CASTPHGTDNTDTQYF,TGCGCCAGCACCCCCCACGGGACAGACAACACAGATACGCAGTATTTT
TRBJ1-1,TRBV2,NA,NA,CASRESGDTEAFF,TGTGCCAGCAGAGAGTCAGGGGACACTGAAGCTTTCTTT
TRBJ2-2,TRBV6-5,once,NA,CASSYMGPNTGELFF,TGTGCCAGCAGTTACATGGGCCCGAACACCGGGGAGCTGTTTTTT
TRBJ1-2,TRBV14,NA,NA,CASSHLRADRHYGYTF,TGTGCCAGCAGCCATCTACGGGCGGACAGACACTATGGCTACACCTTC
TRBJ1-3,TRBV6-1,NA,NA,CASSQRLGAGNTIYF,TGTGCCAGCAGCCAAAGGCTGGGGGCAGGAAACACCATATATTTT
TRBJ2-7,TRBV29-1,NA,TRBD1,CSVDHTGDEQYF,TGCAGCGTTGATCATACAGGGGACGAGCAGTACTTC
TRBJ1-1,TRBV2,few,TRBD1,CASSEDREGTEAFF,TGTGCCAGCAGTGAGGACAGGGAGGGCACTGAAGCTTTCTTT
TRBJ1-2,TRBV27,once,NA,CASSQGSGGYTF,TGTGCCAGCAGTCAGGGGAGCGGTGGCTACACCTTC